This T cell receptor (beta chain) is from a study of blood T cell repertoires in COVID-19. CDR3 length: 14 residues. The germline V gene encodes CDR1 SGHAT and CDR2 FQNNGV. J was trimmed by 5 bases and V by 5 bases; bases with no gene match: 6. Profiling relied on immunoSEQ multiplex PCR, and the TCRdb table lists in-frame clones only, not all of them. In the table there are approximately 200,000 clones, about 93% of which are singletons. Material for sequencing was peripheral blood. This TCR was sampled from a man aged 25-45 years with COVID-19, enrolled during active disease. The rearrangement uses TRBV11-2 and TRBJ1-5; 7 nucleotides align to TRBD1. CDR3 protein: CASSGDSRYQPQHF. The CDR3 DNA reads as TGTGCCAGCAGCGGGGACAGTAGGTATCAGCCCCAGCATTTT.